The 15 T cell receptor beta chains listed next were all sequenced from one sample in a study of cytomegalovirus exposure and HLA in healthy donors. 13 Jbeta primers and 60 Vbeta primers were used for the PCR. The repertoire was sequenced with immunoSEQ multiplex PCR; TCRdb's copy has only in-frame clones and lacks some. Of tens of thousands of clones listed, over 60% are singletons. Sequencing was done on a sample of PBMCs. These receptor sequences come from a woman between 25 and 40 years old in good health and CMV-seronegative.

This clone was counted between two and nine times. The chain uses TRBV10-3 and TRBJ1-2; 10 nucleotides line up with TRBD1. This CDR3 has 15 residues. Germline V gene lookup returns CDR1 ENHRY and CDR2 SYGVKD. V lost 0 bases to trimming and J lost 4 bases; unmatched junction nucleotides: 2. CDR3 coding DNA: TGTGCCATCAGTGAGTCAGGGACAGGGGTCTATGGCTACACCTTC. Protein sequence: CAISESGTGVYGYTF.

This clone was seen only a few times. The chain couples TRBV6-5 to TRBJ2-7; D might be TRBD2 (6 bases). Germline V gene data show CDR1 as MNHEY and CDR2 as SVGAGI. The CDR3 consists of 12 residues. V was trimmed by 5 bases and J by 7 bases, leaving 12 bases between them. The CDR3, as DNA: TGTGCCAGCAGTCCTGTTGGGGGGGAGCAGTACTTC. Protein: CASSPVGGEQYF.

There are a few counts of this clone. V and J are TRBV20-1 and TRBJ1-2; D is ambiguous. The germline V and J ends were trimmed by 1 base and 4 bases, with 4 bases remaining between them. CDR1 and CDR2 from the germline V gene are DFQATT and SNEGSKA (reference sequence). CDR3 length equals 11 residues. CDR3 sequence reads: CSARVRYGYTF. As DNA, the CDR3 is TGCAGTGCTAGAGTCCGCTATGGCTACACCTTC.

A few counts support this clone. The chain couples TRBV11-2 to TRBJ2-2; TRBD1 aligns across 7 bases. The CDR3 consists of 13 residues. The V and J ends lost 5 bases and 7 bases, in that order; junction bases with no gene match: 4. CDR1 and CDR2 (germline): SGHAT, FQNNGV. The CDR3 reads CASSPRDSGELFF. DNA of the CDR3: TGTGCCAGCAGCCCCCGGGACAGCGGGGAGCTGTTTTTT.

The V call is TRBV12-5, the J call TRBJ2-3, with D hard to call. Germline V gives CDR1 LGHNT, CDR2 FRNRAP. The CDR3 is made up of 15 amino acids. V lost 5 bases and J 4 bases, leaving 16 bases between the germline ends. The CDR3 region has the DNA TGTGCTAGTGGTCCACCAGTTTTTCCTGCAGATACGCAGTATTTT. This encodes CASGPPVFPADTQYF.

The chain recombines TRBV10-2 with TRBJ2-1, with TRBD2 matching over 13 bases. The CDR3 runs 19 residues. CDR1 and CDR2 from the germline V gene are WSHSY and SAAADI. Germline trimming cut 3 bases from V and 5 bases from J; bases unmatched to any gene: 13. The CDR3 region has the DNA TGCGCCAGCAGTGAAGGACGGACTAGCGGGAGAGGAGATCACAATGAGCAGTTCTTC. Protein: CASSEGRTSGRGDHNEQFF.

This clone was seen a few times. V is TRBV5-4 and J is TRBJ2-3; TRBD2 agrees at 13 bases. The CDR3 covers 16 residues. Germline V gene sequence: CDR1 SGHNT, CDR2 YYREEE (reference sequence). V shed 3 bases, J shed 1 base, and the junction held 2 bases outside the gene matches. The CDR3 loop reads CASSWGTSGGTDTQYF. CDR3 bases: TGTGCCAGCAGCTGGGGGACTAGCGGGGGCACAGATACGCAGTATTTT. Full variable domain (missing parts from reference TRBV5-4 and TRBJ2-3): ETGVTQSPTHLIKTRGQQVTLRCSSQSGHNTVSWYQQALGQGPQFIFQYYREEENGRGNFPPRFSGLQFPNYSSELNVNALELDDSALYLCASSWGTSGGTDTQYFGPGTRLTVL.

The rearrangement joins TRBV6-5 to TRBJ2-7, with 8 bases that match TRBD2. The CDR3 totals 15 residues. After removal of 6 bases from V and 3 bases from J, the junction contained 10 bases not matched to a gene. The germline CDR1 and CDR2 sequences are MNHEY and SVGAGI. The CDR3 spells CASRSAGLDDYEQYF. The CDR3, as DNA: TGTGCCAGCAGGTCAGCGGGACTAGATGACTACGAGCAGTACTTC.

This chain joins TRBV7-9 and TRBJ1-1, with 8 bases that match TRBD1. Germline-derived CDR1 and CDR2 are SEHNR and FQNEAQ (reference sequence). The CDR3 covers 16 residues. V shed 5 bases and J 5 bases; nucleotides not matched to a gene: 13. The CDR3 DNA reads TGTGCCAGCAGCCCCCGGACAGGGCGGCATCTAACTGAAGCTTTCTTT. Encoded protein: CASSPRTGRHLTEAFF.

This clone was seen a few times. The CDR3 nucleotides are TGTGCCAGCAGGCCCTACAGGGAGAAAAACTACGAGCAGTACTTC. It encodes CASRPYREKNYEQYF. The chain employs TRBV6-5 and TRBJ2-7; possibly TRBD1 for D (6 bases). The CDR3 length is 15 residues. V was pared by 6 bases and J by 3 bases, with 18 bases between. Germline CDR1 is MNHEY and CDR2 is SVGAGI.

In nucleotides, the CDR3 is TGTGCCAGCAGGGGAGACGAACAGGGTTGGGAGTACTTC. Translated: CASRGDEQGWEYF. This chain links TRBV6-5 with TRBJ2-7, with D perhaps TRBD1 (6 bases). The germline V and J ends were trimmed by 6 bases and 11 bases, with 20 bases remaining between them. The germline V gene has CDR1 MNHEY and CDR2 SVGAGI. This CDR3 is 13 amino acids long.

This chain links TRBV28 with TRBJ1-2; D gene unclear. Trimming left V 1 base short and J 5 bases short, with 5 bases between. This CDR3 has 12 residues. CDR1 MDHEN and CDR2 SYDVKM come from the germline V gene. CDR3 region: CASSLYQYGYTF. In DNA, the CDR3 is TGTGCCAGCAGTTTATACCAGTATGGCTACACCTTC.

The CDR3 loop is CASSRQGVVGNTIYF. The CDR3, as DNA: TGTGCCAGCTCACGTCAAGGGGTGGTTGGAAACACCATATATTTT. The chain joins TRBV18 to TRBJ1-3; tentative D call: TRBD1 (5 bases). This CDR3 is built from 15 residues. V was pared by 4 bases and J by 3 bases, with 13 bases between. Germline-derived CDR1 and CDR2 are KGHSH and LQKENI.

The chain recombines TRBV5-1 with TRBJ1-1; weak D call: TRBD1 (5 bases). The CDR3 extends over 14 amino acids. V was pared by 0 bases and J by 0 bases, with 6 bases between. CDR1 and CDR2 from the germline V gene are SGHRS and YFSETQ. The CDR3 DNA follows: TGCGCCAGCAGCTTGGGACAGATGAACACTGAAGCTTTCTTT. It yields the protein CASSLGQMNTEAFF.

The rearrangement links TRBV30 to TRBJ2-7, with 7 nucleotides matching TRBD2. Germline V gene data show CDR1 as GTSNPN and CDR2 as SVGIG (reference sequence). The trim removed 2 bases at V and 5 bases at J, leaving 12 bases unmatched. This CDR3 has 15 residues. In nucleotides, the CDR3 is TGTGCCTGGAGTTCGGGGGGAGGGGCTCGCGACGAGCAGTACTTC. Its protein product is CAWSSGGGARDEQYF. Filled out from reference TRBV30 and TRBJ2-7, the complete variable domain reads SQTIHQWPATLVQPVGSPLSLECTVEGTSNPNLYWYRQAAGRGLQLLFYSVGIGQISSEVPQNLSASRPQDRQFILSSKKLLLSDSGFYLCAWSSGGGARDEQYFGPGTRLTVT.